This TCR beta chain originates from a study of shared clonotypes between healthy human individuals. About the study: Every donor yielded three CD4 naive, three CD4 memory, two CD8 naive and one CD8 memory plate.

Study results and caveats: Between a handful of donors, naive CD4 clonotypes were shared at a level of about 5%.

Using immunoSEQ multiplex PCR, the repertoire was profiled, and TCRdb retains in-frame clones only, with some absent. This repertoire shows around 200,000 clones, about 68% found once; its top ten account for under 11%. This clone was seen only a few times. Its specificity is not known. Investigators divided CD4+ cells into CD45RA+ naive and CD45RA-negative memory subsets. V lost 5 bases, J lost 4 bases, and 15 bases lay in between. The CDR3 has 15 amino acids. Germline V CDR1 and CDR2: SGHTA, FQGTGA. This clonotype originated in a man aged 30-40 years in good health. The source material was memory CD4+ T cells sorted from blood. The subset here: CD45RA-negative fraction. The chain employs TRBV7-3 and TRBJ2-1; possibly TRBD2 for D (6 bases). CDR3 in DNA: TGTGCCAGCAGCCTAGGAAACGGGGGTTACAATGAGCAGTTCTTC. Residues: CASSLGNGGYNEQFF.